The clone carrying this TCR beta chain was seen more than once but under ten times. Its matching antigen is unknown. The library was made from cDNA and included unique molecular identifiers. TCRdb redid the calling of the PCR reads with MiXCR, one entry per CDR3 protein. Among about 540,000 distinct CDR3 sequences, about a third were seen once, and the ten largest hold 4.5% to 7.5%. This sample was included in a study of post-analysis software for immune sequencing data. Overall study findings and caveats: Patients showed TRBV5-6, TRBV5-1 and TRBV20-1 among a few TRBV segments more frequent than in controls.

The germline V and J ends were trimmed by 3 bases and 6 bases, with 14 bases remaining between them. The CDR3 covers 14 residues. Germline V CDR1 and CDR2: MGHDK, SYGVNS. The rearrangement joins TRBV25-1 to TRBJ1-2; a weak D match, TRBD1 (5 bases). The clonotype comes from a girl aged 2-17 years with multiple sclerosis. Sequencing input: blood. CDR3 nucleotide sequence: TGTGCCAGCAGTGACGTGACAGAGGTTAATGGCTACACCTTC. Protein product: CASSDVTEVNGYTF.